The T cell receptor (beta chain) under discussion was sequenced for a study of blood T cells in healthy people across ages. Germline V gene lookup returns CDR1 SEHNR and CDR2 FQNEAQ (reference sequence). Deletions cut 2 bases from V and 4 bases from J, with 22 bases between. This CDR3 contains 18 residues. Total RNA was extracted at no less than 6 micrograms per sample. About this clonotype: What it binds is unknown.

Then a second PCR, running about 6 to 12 cycles, was carried out with a sample-barcoded 5' primer and a J-beta primer mix. TCRdb independently ran MiXCR on the 5' RACE reads; one entry per CDR3 protein. The sample gives some 1.5 million distinct CDR3 sequences, roughly 30% of which show up once; 6.5% to 8.5% is in the top ten. Findings of the study overall: Donors of long life had a larger count of naive CD4+ cells and greater diversity than aged donors.

The clonotype originates from a woman aged 25 to 45 in good health. Sequenced input: blood. The chain couples TRBV7-9 to TRBJ2-3, with a weak D call TRBD2 (7 bases). The CDR3 reads CASSLPTGGTLSPDTQYF. As DNA, the CDR3 is TGTGCCAGCAGCTTACCCACCGGGGGGACACTTTCCCCAGATACGCAGTATTTT. Full variable domain (rest looked up from reference TRBV7-9 and TRBJ2-3): DTGVSQNPRHKITKRGQNVTFRCDPISEHNRLYWYRQTLGQGPEFLTYFQNEAQLEKSRLLSDRFSAERPKGSFSTLEIQRTEQGDSAMYLCASSLPTGGTLSPDTQYFGPGTRLTVL.